A selection of T cell receptor beta chains follows, all from one sample in a study of control samples from healthy donors and cancer patients. The data were produced by immunoSEQ multiplex PCR, yet TCRdb's version contains in-frame clones alone and is incomplete. The sample gives under 450,000 clones, 90% of which show up once; around 6.5% is in the top ten. Input material: PBMCs. These receptors originate from a man aged 35-49 years with head and neck cancer. CDR3s include the opening cysteine and the closing phenylalanine or tryptophan. Fields, in order: CDR3 length, D gene, J gene, V gene, clone size, CDR3 DNA, CDR3 protein. A D gene is named only where the DNA matches it firmly. Clone size is given for some rows only: seen once, a few or many times, or a class if the clone is expanded.

>15|TRBD1|TRBJ1-2|TRBV5-1|NA
TGCGCCAGCAGCTTTACGGGACAGGGAGTAGATGGCTACACCTTC
CASSFTGQGVDGYTF
>15|NA|TRBJ2-3|TRBV5-4|NA
TGTGCCAGCAGCCCGGACTCCCCTTTGCGGGATACGCAGTATTTT
CASSPDSPLRDTQYF
>15|NA|TRBJ1-1|TRBV6-2/TRBV6-3|NA
TGTGCCAGCAGTGAGATGGGACGGGGGAACACTGAAGCTTTCTTT
CASSEMGRGNTEAFF
>12|NA|TRBJ1-3|TRBV28|NA
TGTGCCAGTCAGAGCTCTGGAAACACCATATATTTT
CASQSSGNTIYF
>14|TRBD1|TRBJ2-3|TRBV9|NA
TGTGCCAGCAGCCCAGGGGGCGCGGCAGATACGCAGTATTTT
CASSPGGAADTQYF
>14|TRBD1|TRBJ2-3|TRBV30|NA
TGTGCCTGGGGACAGGGTCTAAGCACAGATACGCAGTATTTT
CAWGQGLSTDTQYF
>12|NA|TRBJ2-1|TRBV25-1|few
TGTGCCAGCAGTGACTGGTTACCTGAGCAGTTCTTC
CASSDWLPEQFF
>11|NA|TRBJ2-1|TRBV4-1|NA
TGCGCCAGCAGTCATGTCGATGAGCAGTTCTTC
CASSHVDEQFF
>14|TRBD1|TRBJ1-4|TRBV4-1|once
TGCGCCAGCAGCCCTGGACAGGGTAATGAAAAACTGTTTTTT
CASSPGQGNEKLFF
>16|NA|TRBJ2-3|TRBV9|NA
TGTGCCAGCAGCGTAGCATCCGACAGCCGCACTAATACGCAGTATTTT
CASSVASDSRTNTQYF
>14|NA|TRBJ2-7|TRBV23-1|NA
TGCGCCAGCAGACACTACCCCTCAGAGGCCGAGCAGTACTTC
CASRHYPSEAEQYF
>14|NA|TRBJ1-2|TRBV27|NA
TGTGCCAGCAGTTTAAATACCCTTAACTATGGCTACACCTTC
CASSLNTLNYGYTF
>17|NA|TRBJ2-1|TRBV9|NA
TGTGCCAGCAGCGTGATCCCTCTTAGTAGCTCCTACAATGAGCAGTTCTTC
CASSVIPLSSSYNEQFF
>14|NA|TRBJ2-7|TRBV24-1|NA
TGTGCCACCAGTGACCCGGACCCCATCCCCGAGCAGTACTTC
CATSDPDPIPEQYF
>18|TRBD2|TRBJ2-3|TRBV4-1|once
TGCGCCAGCAGCCAGATCCTGGGACTAGCGGGGTCCACAGATACGCAGTATTTT
CASSQILGLAGSTDTQYF
>15|TRBD1|TRBJ1-1|TRBV6-2/TRBV6-3|NA
TGTGCCAGCAGTCACCCCACAGGGGCGAACACTGAAGCTTTCTTT
CASSHPTGANTEAFF
>15|NA|TRBJ2-3|TRBV30|NA
TGTGCCTGGAGTGGGACGCGTCGGGGAACGGATACGCAGTATTTT
CAWSGTRRGTDTQYF
>13|NA|TRBJ2-5|TRBV3-1/TRBV3-2|NA
TGTGCCAGCAGCCAAGTTGCAGAAGAGACCCAGTACTTC
CASSQVAEETQYF
>14|NA|TRBJ2-7|TRBV5-4|NA
TGTGCCAGCAGCTTGGATGGGACTCGGAACGAGCAGTACTTC
CASSLDGTRNEQYF
>14|NA|TRBJ2-7|TRBV30|NA
TGTGCCTGGATCCCAACCCAGGGCTCCTACGAGCAGTACTTC
CAWIPTQGSYEQYF
>15|TRBD2|TRBJ2-5|TRBV13|NA
TGTGCCAGCAGTCTCTCTAGCGGGGGGGCCGAGACCCAGTACTTC
CASSLSSGGAETQYF
>12|NA|TRBJ1-5|TRBV10-3|NA
TGTGCCATCAGTGGCCCCAATCAGCCCCAGCATTTT
CAISGPNQPQHF
>15|NA|TRBJ1-6|TRBV6-5|NA
TGTGCCAGCAGTTACCGCCACGCAGGGAATTCACCCCTCCACTTT
CASSYRHAGNSPLHF
>15|NA|TRBJ1-2|TRBV7-9|NA
TGTGCCAGCAGCCCGCTCGCCGGGGCTAACTATGGCTACACCTTC
CASSPLAGANYGYTF
>13|NA|TRBJ2-7|TRBV9|NA
TGTGCCAGCAGCCCCCGACTGTTCCACGAGCAGTACTTC
CASSPRLFHEQYF
>15|NA|TRBJ2-1|TRBV2|few
TGTGCCAGCCGGTCGGAGGTCCGCTCCTACAATGAGCAGTTCTTC
CASRSEVRSYNEQFF
>14|NA|TRBJ1-1|TRBV19|NA
TGTGCCAGTAGACCTTCCCCCGGCGACACTGAAGCTTTCTTT
CASRPSPGDTEAFF
>15|TRBD1|TRBJ2-1|TRBV5-5|NA
TGTGCCAGCAGCTCATGGGACAGGGGACCTAATGAGCAGTTCTTC
CASSSWDRGPNEQFF
>15|NA|TRBJ1-5|TRBV19|NA
TGTGCCAGTAGAAAGGGACCGAACGCGGATCAGCCCCAGCATTTT
CASRKGPNADQPQHF
>14|TRBD2|TRBJ2-2|TRBV27|once
TGTGCCAGCAGACTAGCGGGGGGCACCGGGGAGCTGTTTTTT
CASRLAGGTGELFF
>15|NA|TRBJ2-7|TRBV27|NA
TGTGCCAGCAGTTTAAGGGGACACCCCAGCTACGAGCAGTACTTC
CASSLRGHPSYEQYF
>15|TRBD1|TRBJ1-2|TRBV27|NA
TGTGCCAGCAGCCCAACAGGGGCCGCCCTCTATGGCTACACCTTC
CASSPTGAALYGYTF
>15|NA|TRBJ2-3|TRBV5-4|NA
TGTGCCAGCAGTCTCGGGACGGGGGTCGCAGATACGCAGTATTTT
CASSLGTGVADTQYF
>11|NA|TRBJ1-4|TRBV28|NA
TGTGCCAGCACGGGTAATGAAAAACTGTTTTTT
CASTGNEKLFF
>17|NA|TRBJ2-1|TRBV3-1/TRBV3-2|NA
TGTGCCAGCAGCCAAGTTCCAGGACAAAACATCTACAATGAGCAGTTCTTC
CASSQVPGQNIYNEQFF
>12|NA|TRBJ2-3|TRBV28|NA
TGTGCCAGCAGCGTCGGGGTGGCTACGCAGTATTTT
CASSVGVATQYF
>11|NA|TRBJ2-4|TRBV3-1/TRBV3-2|NA
TGTGCCAGCAGCCACAGTGACATTCAGTACTTC
CASSHSDIQYF
>15|NA|TRBJ1-5|TRBV2|NA
TGTGCCAGCAGTGACGGCCCCCTCGACAGTCAGCCCCAGCATTTT
CASSDGPLDSQPQHF
>15|NA|TRBJ2-5|TRBV15|once
TGTGCCACCCAGGGATGGAGCAGGGCCGAAGAGACCCAGTACTTC
CATQGWSRAEETQYF
>13|NA|TRBJ2-1|TRBV19|once
TGTGCCAGTAGTTATGGGTTATACAATGAGCAGTTCTTC
CASSYGLYNEQFF
>15|NA|TRBJ2-7|TRBV28|NA
TGTGCCAGCAATCCCCGGGGGACGGGGCATCGCGAGCAGTACTTC
CASNPRGTGHREQYF